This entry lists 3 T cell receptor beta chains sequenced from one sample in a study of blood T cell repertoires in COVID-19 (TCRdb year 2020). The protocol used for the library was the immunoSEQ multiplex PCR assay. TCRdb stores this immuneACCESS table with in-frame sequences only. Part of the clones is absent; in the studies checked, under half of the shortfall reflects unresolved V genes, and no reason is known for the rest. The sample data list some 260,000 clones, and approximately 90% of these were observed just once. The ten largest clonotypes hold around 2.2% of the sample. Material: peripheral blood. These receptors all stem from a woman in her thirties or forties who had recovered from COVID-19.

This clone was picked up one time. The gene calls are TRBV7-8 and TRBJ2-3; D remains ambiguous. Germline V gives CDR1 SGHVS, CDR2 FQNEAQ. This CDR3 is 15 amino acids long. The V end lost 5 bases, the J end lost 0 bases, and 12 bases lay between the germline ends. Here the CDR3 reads CASSLRGSSTDTQYF. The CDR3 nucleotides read TGTGCCAGCAGCCTACGCGGTAGCAGCACAGATACGCAGTATTTT.

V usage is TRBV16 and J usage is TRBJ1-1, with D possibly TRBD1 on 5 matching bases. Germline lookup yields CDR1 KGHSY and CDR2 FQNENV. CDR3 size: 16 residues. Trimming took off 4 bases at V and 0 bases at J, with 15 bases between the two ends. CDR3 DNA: TGTGCCAGCAGCCGCCGAGGGACTGGGTTGAACACTGAAGCTTTCTTT. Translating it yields CASSRRGTGLNTEAFF. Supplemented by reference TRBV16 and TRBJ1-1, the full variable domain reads GEEVAQTPKHLVRGEGQKAKLYCAPIKGHSYVFWYQQVLKNEFKFLISFQNENVFDETGMPKERFSAKCLPNSPCSLEIQATKLEDSAVYFCASSRRGTGLNTEAFFGQGTRLTVV.

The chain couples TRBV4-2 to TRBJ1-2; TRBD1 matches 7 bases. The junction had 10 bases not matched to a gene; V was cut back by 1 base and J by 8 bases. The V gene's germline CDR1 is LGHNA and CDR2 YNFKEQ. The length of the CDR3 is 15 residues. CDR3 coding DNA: TGTGCCAGCAGCCAAGTCCCGGACAGGACCTTGGGCTACACCTTC. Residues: CASSQVPDRTLGYTF.